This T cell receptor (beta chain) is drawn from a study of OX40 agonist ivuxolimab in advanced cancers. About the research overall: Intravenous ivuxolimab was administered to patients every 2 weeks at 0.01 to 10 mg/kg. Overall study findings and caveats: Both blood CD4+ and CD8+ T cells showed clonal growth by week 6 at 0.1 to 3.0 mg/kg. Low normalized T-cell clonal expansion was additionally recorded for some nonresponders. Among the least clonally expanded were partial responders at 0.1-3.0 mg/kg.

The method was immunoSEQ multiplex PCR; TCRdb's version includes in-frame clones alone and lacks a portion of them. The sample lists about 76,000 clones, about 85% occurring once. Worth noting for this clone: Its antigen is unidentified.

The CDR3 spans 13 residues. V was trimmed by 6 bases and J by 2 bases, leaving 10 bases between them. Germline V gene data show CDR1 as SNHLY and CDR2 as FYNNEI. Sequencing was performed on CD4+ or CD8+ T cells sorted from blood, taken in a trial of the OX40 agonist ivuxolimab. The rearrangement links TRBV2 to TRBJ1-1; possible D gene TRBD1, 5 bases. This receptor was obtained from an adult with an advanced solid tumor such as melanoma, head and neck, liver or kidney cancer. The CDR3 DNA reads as TGTGCCAGCAGCACTGACAGTAACACTGAAGCTTTCTTT. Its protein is CASSTDSNTEAFF. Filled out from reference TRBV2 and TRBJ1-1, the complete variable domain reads EPEVTQTPSHQVTQMGQEVILRCVPISNHLYFYWYRQILGQKVEFLVSFYNNEISEKSEIFDDQFSVERPDGSNFTLKIRSTKLEDSAMYFCASSTDSNTEAFFGQGTRLTVV.